The 12 T cell receptor beta chains presented below share a single source sample, sequenced in a study of OX40 agonist ivuxolimab in advanced cancers. Clones were sequenced by immunoSEQ multiplex PCR, and TCRdb holds only the in-frame ones, with some missing. The table has 55,000 to 90,000 clones, 80% to 90% seen once. The material was CD4+ or CD8+ T cells sorted from blood, obtained in a trial of the OX40 agonist ivuxolimab. The receptors originated from an adult with an advanced solid tumor such as melanoma, head and neck, liver or kidney cancer.

The gene calls are TRBV4-2 and TRBJ2-1, with 16 bases lining up with TRBD2. This CDR3 is 17 amino acids long. Germline values: CDR1 LGHNA, CDR2 YNFKEQ. The trim removed 4 bases at V and 8 bases at J, leaving 8 bases unmatched. CDR3 loop: CASSLKGTSGGEDEQFF. CDR3 sequence (DNA): TGTGCCAGCAGCCTAAAGGGGACTAGCGGGGGGGAGGATGAGCAGTTCTTC.

This clone was seen only once. The gene calls are TRBV5-5 and TRBJ2-7; TRBD1 might be the D (6 bases). The germline V and J ends were trimmed by 0 bases and 7 bases, with 23 bases remaining between them. Germline CDR1 SGHKS, CDR2 YYEKEE (reference sequence). The CDR3 runs to 17 residues. CDR3 residues: CASSLARGGTRPWEQYF. The CDR3, as DNA: TGTGCCAGCAGCTTGGCGCGTGGGGGCACACGGCCTTGGGAGCAGTACTTC.

For the CDR3, the DNA is TGTGCCAGCAGTTCAACAGGTGGGGCTGGAAACACCATATATTTT. It yields the protein CASSSTGGAGNTIYF. The rearrangement links TRBV28 to TRBJ1-3, with D perhaps TRBD1 (5 bases). The ends were cut back, 4 bases at V and 2 bases at J, with 12 bases in the middle. The CDR3 totals 15 residues. The germline gives CDR1 MDHEN, CDR2 SYDVKM.

The chain is built from TRBV19 and TRBJ2-2; D is uncertain. CDR1 and CDR2 (germline): LNHDA, SQIVND (reference sequence). Trimming left V 6 bases short and J 4 bases short, with 6 bases between. CDR3 length: 12 amino acids. This CDR3 is CASSALTGELFF. The CDR3 DNA reads TGTGCCAGTAGCGCACTCACCGGGGAGCTGTTTTTT.

The gene calls are TRBV2 and TRBJ1-2; D perhaps matches TRBD1 (5 bases). This CDR3 spans 14 amino acids. The germline V gene has CDR1 SNHLY and CDR2 FYNNEI. V lost 3 bases and J lost 7, with 15 bases in between. The CDR3 here is CASSDVGVGGGYTF. The CDR3 bases are TGTGCCAGCAGTGATGTGGGGGTAGGAGGTGGCTACACCTTC.

This sequence joins TRBV11-1 and TRBJ2-3; TRBD2 is a possible D gene (7 bases). The CDR3 runs 18 residues. V lost 5 bases, J lost 4 bases, and 25 bases lay in between. Germline lookup yields CDR1 SGHAT and CDR2 FQDESV (reference sequence). Written as DNA, the CDR3 is TGTGCCAGCAGCCGTTCTGGGCGGGGGCCACTTTTTCCAGATACGCAGTATTTT. Amino acids: CASSRSGRGPLFPDTQYF.

The J gene is TRBJ1-3, the V gene TRBV19; unclear D gene. With 3 bases removed from V and 0 bases from J, the gap between germline ends came to 9 bases. CDR1 LNHDA and CDR2 SQIVND come from the germline V gene (reference sequence). The CDR3 contains 15 residues. The CDR3, as DNA: TGTGCCAGTAGTATCGACGGTCTCTCTGGAAACACCATATATTTT. Its protein product is CASSIDGLSGNTIYF.

J is TRBJ1-1 and V is TRBV5-1, with a tentative D call TRBD1 (6 bases). The CDR3 consists of 14 residues. Trimming shortened V by 6 bases and J by 4 bases, and 16 bases separated the two germline ends. CDR1 is SGHRS and CDR2 is YFSETQ in the germline V gene. The CDR3 DNA sequence: TGCGCCAGCACCCTAAACCTCAGGGGCACTGAAGCTTTCTTT. Translation gives CASTLNLRGTEAFF.

The J gene is TRBJ2-4, the V gene TRBV18; 8 nucleotides line up with TRBD1. The J segment lost 4 bases and the V segment lost 3 bases, leaving 8 bases of the junction unmatched. The germline gives CDR1 KGHSH, CDR2 LQKENI. The CDR3 is 16 amino acids. Written as DNA, the CDR3 is TGTGCCAGCTCACCGGCGGGACAGGTTACGAAAAACATTCAGTACTTC. This codes for CASSPAGQVTKNIQYF.

This chain joins TRBV11-3 and TRBJ2-1; 7 bases match TRBD2. Germline V lookup: CDR1 SGHNT, CDR2 YENEEA. The CDR3 sequence is 15 residues long. The junction had 5 bases not matched to a gene; V was cut back by 5 bases and J by 1 base. CDR3 sequence (DNA): TGTGCCAGCAGCCTTGGGGGGGTGTCCTACAATGAGCAGTTCTTC. Residues: CASSLGGVSYNEQFF.

This rearrangement joins TRBV6-5 to TRBJ1-6; the D is unclear. Trimming took 7 bases from V and 8 from J, leaving 15 bases between them. This CDR3 is built from 14 residues. Germline assignment: CDR1 MNHEY and CDR2 SVGAGI. The CDR3 loop reads CASIKSHGDSPLHF. Here the CDR3 DNA reads TGTGCCAGCATCAAGTCTCACGGGGATTCACCCCTCCACTTT.

The genes are TRBV9 and TRBJ2-5, with unresolved D. This CDR3 contains 15 residues. V was trimmed by 0 bases and J by 5 bases, leaving 14 bases between them. Germline lookup yields CDR1 SGDLS and CDR2 YYNGEE. Written as DNA, the CDR3 is TGTGCCAGCAGCGTAGGAGATACCCGAACGGAGACCCAGTACTTC. Its translation is CASSVGDTRTETQYF.